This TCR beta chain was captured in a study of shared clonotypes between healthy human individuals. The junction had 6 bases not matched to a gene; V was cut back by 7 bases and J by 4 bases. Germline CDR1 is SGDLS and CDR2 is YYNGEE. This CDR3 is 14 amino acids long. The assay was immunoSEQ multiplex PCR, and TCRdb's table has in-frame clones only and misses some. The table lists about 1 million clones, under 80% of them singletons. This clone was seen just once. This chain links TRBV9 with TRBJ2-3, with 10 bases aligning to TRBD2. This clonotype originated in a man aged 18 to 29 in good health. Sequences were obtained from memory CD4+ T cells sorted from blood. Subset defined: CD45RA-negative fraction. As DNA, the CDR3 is TGTGCCAGCTCCCTAGCGGGGGCCCCAGATACGCAGTATTTT. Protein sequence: CASSLAGAPDTQYF.